This T cell receptor beta chain was retrieved from a study of monozygotic twins with inflammatory bowel disease. Points from the study as a whole: T cell subtypes were not distinguishable in this analysis. Similarity of repertoires did not differ between concordant and discordant twins, possibly from limited power. TCRbeta inverse Simpson diversity was decreased in IBD patients versus healthy co-twins.

UMIs that included a 6-nucleotide sample barcode were added by template switching, which took place during cDNA synthesis. TCRdb derives one entry per CDR3 protein from the 5' RACE reads, leaving out DNA. Its table records roughly 160,000 distinct CDR3 sequences. A remark on this clonotype: Its matching antigen is unknown.

CDR3 length: 17 amino acids. CDR1 is LGHDT, CDR2 YNNKEL, per germline (reference sequence). The sequence derives from a human donor with ulcerative colitis or Crohn's disease, or a healthy co-twin of an affected twin (not recorded which). The sample comprised blood. This chain connects TRBV3-1 to TRBJ1-5; TCRdb reports TRBD1, a call that lacks DNA to check it against. The CDR3 loop reads CASSQDFMAGTNQPQHF.